The clone carrying this TCR beta chain was recorded a few times. The antigen remains unidentified. This CDR3 contains 12 residues. CDR1 is SQVTM and CDR2 is ANQGSEA in the germline V gene. Trimming took 6 bases from V and 2 from J, leaving 11 bases between them. CD8 T cells were positively selected from what remained after CD4 positive selection. Cells stained for CD3, CD4, CD8, CD45RA and CD27 were sorted into four subsets. The data belong to a study of naive and memory T cell subsets. Points from the study as a whole: Possibly reflecting memory cells re-expressing CD45RA, a few larger clonotypes occurred in naive repertoires, especially CD8.

The beta constant-region primer was an equimolar mix of two oligonucleotides covering TRBC1 and TRBC2. The ligated cDNA underwent four PCR rounds using SP2 and nested alpha and beta constant-region primers. MiXCR was run by TCRdb on the UMI-ligation and nested PCR reads, yielding one entry per CDR3 protein. The data contain under 150,000 distinct CDR3 sequences, 15% to 25% of them singletons. Sequenced material: naive CD8+ T cells from blood. The receptor was derived from a human donor in good health. This rearrangement joins TRBV29-1 to TRBJ2-7; D may be TRBD2 (6 bases). The CDR3 nucleotides are TGCAGCGTAGAGACTAGACCCTACGAGCAGTACTTC. It yields the protein CSVETRPYEQYF.